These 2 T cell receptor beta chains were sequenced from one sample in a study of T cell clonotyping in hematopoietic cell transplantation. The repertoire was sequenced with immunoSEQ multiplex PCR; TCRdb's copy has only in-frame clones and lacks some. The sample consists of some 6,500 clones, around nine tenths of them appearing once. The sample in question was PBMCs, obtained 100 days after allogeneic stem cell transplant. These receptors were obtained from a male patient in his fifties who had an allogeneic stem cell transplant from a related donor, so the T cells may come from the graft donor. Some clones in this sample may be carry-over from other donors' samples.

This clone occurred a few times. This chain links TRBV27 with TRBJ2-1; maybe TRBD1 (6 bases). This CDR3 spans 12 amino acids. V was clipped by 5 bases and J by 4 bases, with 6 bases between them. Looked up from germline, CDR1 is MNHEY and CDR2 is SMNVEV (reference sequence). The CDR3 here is CASSGQYNEQFF. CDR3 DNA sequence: TGTGCCAGCAGTGGACAGTACAATGAGCAGTTCTTC.

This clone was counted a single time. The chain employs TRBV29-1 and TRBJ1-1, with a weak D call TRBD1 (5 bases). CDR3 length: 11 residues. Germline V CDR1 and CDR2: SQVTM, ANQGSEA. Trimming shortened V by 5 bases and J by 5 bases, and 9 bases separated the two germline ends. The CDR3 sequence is CSVLGGTEAFF. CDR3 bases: TGCAGCGTTCTCGGGGGTACTGAAGCTTTCTTT.